This T cell receptor (beta chain) was recorded in a study of blood T cells in healthy people across ages. The V and J ends lost 4 bases and 4 bases, in that order; junction bases with no gene match: 21. The CDR3 has 19 residues. From germline, CDR1 is SNHLY and CDR2 FYNNEI. On this clonotype: Its target is unknown.

Using a J-beta primer mix together with a sample-barcoded 5' primer, a second PCR was run for 7 to 11 cycles. One entry per CDR3 protein results from TCRdb running MiXCR on the 5' RACE reads. The sample gives over 950,000 distinct CDR3 sequences, about two fifths of which show up once; approximately 14% is in the top ten. Study outcomes and limitations: TCR beta diversity per million T cells fell roughly linearly with age.

This clonotype was obtained from a man aged 18 to 29 in good health. Material for sequencing was blood. The chain uses TRBV2 and TRBJ2-7, with TRBD2 matching over 8 bases. This chain's CDR3 is CASSGPLESSSGEFYEQYF. CDR3 sequence (DNA): TGTGCCAGCAGTGGACCCCTCGAGTCGAGTAGCGGGGAGTTTTACGAGCAGTACTTC.